This passage covers 29 T cell receptor beta chains from one sample sequenced in a study of T-cell reconstitution after alpha-beta-depleted transplantation in children. Molecular barcoding with unique molecular identifiers was used for the TCRbeta library. TCRdb reprocessed the PCR reads with MiXCR, giving one entry per CDR3 protein. The table has approximately 30,000 distinct CDR3 sequences, under 8% seen once. The input for sequencing was PBMCs, mostly from graft donor cells, taken 180 days after TCRalphabeta/CD19-depleted stem cell transplant. Every receptor here comes from a male patient younger than 18 who had a stem cell transplant for acute myeloid leukemia, so the T cells may come from the graft donor.

This clonotype was seen ten or more times. This rearrangement joins TRBV7-9 to TRBJ1-2; D is possibly TRBD1 (5 bases). V was trimmed by 2 bases and J by 4 bases, leaving 11 bases between them. The CDR3 covers 14 residues. Germline-derived CDR1 and CDR2 are SEHNR and FQNEAQ (reference sequence). The DNA for the CDR3 is TGTGCCAGCAGCTTATACGGGGCCTCCTATGGCTACACCTTC. Protein: CASSLYGASYGYTF.

The table lists this clonotype with many counts. The genes are TRBV6-1 and TRBJ2-7; 8 bases line up with TRBD1. CDR3 length: 14 residues. With 6 bases clipped from V and 4 bases from J, the junction kept 8 bases outside the gene matches. Germline V CDR1 and CDR2: MNHNS, SASEGT. CDR3 sequence (DNA): TGTGCCAGCAGGGGACAGGCCAGCGGGTACGAGCAGTACTTC. Translated, it gives CASRGQASGYEQYF.

This clonotype occurred many times. This chain connects TRBV11-2 to TRBJ1-1; no definite D call. The germline V gene encodes CDR1 SGHAT and CDR2 FQNNGV. This CDR3 has 13 amino acids. The V end lost 5 bases, the J end lost 3 bases, and 10 bases lay between the germline ends. The CDR3 here is CASSRARDTEAFF. The CDR3 nucleotides are TGTGCCAGCAGCCGGGCGAGGGACACTGAAGCTTTCTTT.

This clonotype is medium-sized (0.01 to 0.1%). The CDR3 coding sequence is TGTGCCAGCAGCTTAGACGGGAGGGCCTCCGGCGGGGAGCTGTTTTTT. It codes for CASSLDGRASGGELFF. The chain carries TRBV7-2 and TRBJ2-2; TRBD2 aligns across 8 bases. Trimming at V came to 1 base and at J to 7 bases, leaving 8 bases not matched to a gene. Germline-derived CDR1 and CDR2 are SGHTA and FQGNSA. The CDR3 contains 16 residues.

This clonotype has more than one count but fewer than ten. The chain couples TRBV19 to TRBJ2-3, with TRBD2 identical over 10 bases. Germline V gives CDR1 LNHDA, CDR2 SQIVND (reference sequence). The V and J ends lost 5 bases and 0 bases, in that order; junction bases with no gene match: 5. The CDR3 sequence is 16 residues long. The CDR3 DNA reads TGTGCCAGTAGTCCCGGACTAGCGGCTAGCACAGATACGCAGTATTTT. Translating gives CASSPGLAASTDTQYF.

This chain uses TRBV4-2 with TRBJ2-5; D is tentatively TRBD1 or TRBD2 (5 bases each). In germline, CDR1 is LGHNA, CDR2 YNFKEQ. CDR3 length equals 18 residues. Deletions cut 1 base from V and 4 bases from J, with 22 bases between. CDR3 coding DNA: TGTGCCAGCAGCCAAGGATGGTTCGGGACGAAAGTCGGAGAGACCCAGTACTTC. Amino acid sequence: CASSQGWFGTKVGETQYF.

This clonotype was seen at least ten times. The chain employs TRBV28 and TRBJ2-5, with 16 bases that match TRBD2. The ends lost 5 bases at V and 7 bases at J; junction bases unmatched: 13. There are 18 residues in the CDR3. Germline CDR1 and CDR2: MDHEN and SYDVKM. CDR3 region: CASSPPGLAGGTLWTQYF. CDR3 DNA sequence: TGTGCCAGCAGTCCCCCGGGACTAGCGGGGGGGACCCTGTGGACCCAGTACTTC.

The sample holds many counts of this clonotype. This chain links TRBV6-5 with TRBJ2-2, with D tentatively TRBD2 (6 bases). The CDR3 is made up of 13 amino acids. V shed 2 bases and J shed 7 bases, with 8 bases lying between them. CDR1 and CDR2 from the germline V gene are MNHEY and SVGAGI. DNA for the CDR3: TGTGCCAGCAGTTACGCGGGAAACGGGGAGCTGTTTTTT. Its translation is CASSYAGNGELFF.

This clonotype was detected many times. The rearrangement links TRBV4-2 to TRBJ1-1; the D is unclear. The V and J ends lost 1 base and 0 bases respectively, with 12 bases between them. Germline lookup yields CDR1 LGHNA and CDR2 YNFKEQ. The CDR3 contains 16 residues. The CDR3 region has the DNA TGTGCCAGCAGCCAAGTGACCCTGACCATGAACACTGAAGCTTTCTTT. Residues: CASSQVTLTMNTEAFF.

This clonotype is judged medium-sized. The rearrangement uses TRBV5-1 and TRBJ1-1; 7 bases map to TRBD1. Losses at the gene ends were 1 base for V and 2 bases for J; bases not matched to a gene: 5. The germline gives CDR1 SGHRS, CDR2 YFSETQ. This CDR3 region has 15 residues. As DNA, the CDR3 is TGCGCCAGCAGCTTGATCGGGACAGCTAACACTGAAGCTTTCTTT. Its translation is CASSLIGTANTEAFF.

This clonotype was found many times. This chain joins TRBV29-1 and TRBJ1-4, with D uncertain. The CDR3 extends over 14 amino acids. From germline, CDR1 is SQVTM and CDR2 ANQGSEA. Trimming removed 4 bases at V and 5 bases at J, with 14 bases between. CDR3 loop: CSVGGRARNEKLFF. CDR3 sequence (DNA): TGCAGCGTTGGAGGAAGGGCCCGGAATGAAAAACTGTTTTTT.

This clonotype is medium-sized. The rearrangement uses TRBV30 and TRBJ2-1; TRBD2 aligns across 11 bases. Germline lookup yields CDR1 GTSNPN and CDR2 SVGIG (reference sequence). The CDR3 contains 14 residues. Unmatched junction bases numbered 4, after V lost 1 base and J lost 8 bases. As DNA, the CDR3 is TGTGCCTGGAGTGAGGGACTAGCGGTCCATGAGCAGTTCTTC. Translated, it gives CAWSEGLAVHEQFF.

There are many counts of this clonotype. The chain links TRBV4-3 to TRBJ2-7; TRBD2 is a possible D gene (6 bases). The length of the CDR3 is 16 residues. The germline V gene has CDR1 LGHNA and CDR2 YSLEER. Trimming shortened V by 0 bases and J by 1 base, and 13 bases separated the two germline ends. CDR3: CASSQDRVLASYEQYF. The CDR3 DNA is TGCGCCAGCAGCCAAGATCGGGTCCTAGCGTCCTACGAGCAGTACTTC.

This clonotype was seen repeatedly, ten times or more. The chain combines TRBV6-5 with TRBJ1-3; TRBD1 is a possible D gene (5 bases). This CDR3 is built from 19 residues. Per germline, CDR1 MNHEY and CDR2 SVGAGI. V lost 4 bases, J lost 1 base, and 23 bases lay in between. CDR3 residues: CASSSRQGSTVGSGNTIYF. DNA of the CDR3: TGTGCCAGCAGTTCTCGGCAGGGAAGTACTGTGGGTTCTGGAAACACCATATATTTT.

This clonotype was recorded at least ten times. The chain has TRBV20-1 and TRBJ1-1, with 7 bases matching TRBD1. Germline V gives CDR1 DFQATT, CDR2 SNEGSKA (reference sequence). This CDR3 is 11 amino acids long. The ends lost 4 bases at V and 4 bases at J; junction bases unmatched: 0. In DNA, the CDR3 is TGCAGTGCTACAGGGGGCACTGAAGCTTTCTTT. It yields the protein CSATGGTEAFF.

The gene calls are TRBV15 and TRBJ1-5, with D unresolved. The CDR3 length is 8 residues. The V gene's germline CDR1 is LNHNV and CDR2 YYDKDF (reference sequence). The CDR3 sequence is CSNQPQHF. Here the CDR3 DNA reads TGTAGCAATCAGCCCCAGCATTTT.

This clonotype was counted many times. The chain joins TRBV2 to TRBJ2-4; D might be TRBD1 or TRBD2, each matching 5 bases. The CDR3 length is 10 residues. CDR1 and CDR2 (germline): SNHLY, FYNNEI. V was pared by 8 bases and J by 8 bases, with 7 bases between. The CDR3 DNA reads as TGTGCCAGCGTGGGGGACATTCAGTACTTC. Its protein product is CASVGDIQYF.

This clonotype was seen repeatedly, ten times or more. Here the CDR3 reads CASASLAGVGEQYF. The CDR3, as DNA: TGTGCCAGCGCAAGTCTAGCGGGAGTAGGTGAGCAGTACTTC. The chain joins TRBV3-1 to TRBJ2-7; 10 bases match TRBD2. The germline V gene has CDR1 LGHDT and CDR2 YNNKEL (reference sequence). After removal of 8 bases from V and 7 bases from J, the junction contained 11 bases not matched to a gene. The CDR3 sequence is 14 residues long.

This clonotype has at least ten counts. The chain has TRBV20-1 and TRBJ2-7; 7 nucleotides agree with TRBD2. In germline, CDR1 is DFQATT, CDR2 SNEGSKA (reference sequence). V trimming: 1 base; J trimming: 3 bases; junction bases outside the gene matches: 3. The CDR3 is 13 amino acids. The CDR3 DNA follows: TGCAGTGCTAGAGCTGGGGAGGGCTACGAGCAGTACTTC. It codes for CSARAGEGYEQYF.

This clonotype was seen ten or more times. V is TRBV30 and J is TRBJ2-7, with 7 positions matching TRBD2. J lost 4 bases, V lost 3 bases, and 12 bases had no gene match. The length of the CDR3 is 15 residues. CDR1 is GTSNPN and CDR2 is SVGIG in the germline V gene (reference sequence). The CDR3 coding sequence is TGTGCCTGGAGGCAAGGACTAGATACCTTTTACGAGCAGTACTTC. Translation: CAWRQGLDTFYEQYF.

This clonotype was seen repeatedly, ten times or more. The CDR3 loop reads CSANAGDSTMNTEAFF. CDR3 nucleotide sequence: TGCAGTGCTAACGCGGGAGACAGTACTATGAACACTGAAGCTTTCTTT. The chain employs TRBV20-1 and TRBJ1-1, with D tentatively TRBD1 (5 bases). The CDR3 loop spans 16 amino acids. CDR1 is DFQATT, CDR2 SNEGSKA, per germline (reference sequence). Between the trimmed V and J ends, which lost 4 bases and 0 bases, there was a span of 18 bases.

This clonotype was counted ten times or more. This sequence joins TRBV29-1 and TRBJ1-2; D remains ambiguous. Germline V lookup: CDR1 SQVTM, CDR2 ANQGSEA. Between the trimmed V and J ends, which lost 1 base and 8 bases, there was a span of 11 bases. The CDR3 consists of 12 residues. The CDR3 coding sequence is TGCAGCGTTGAAGTGGGCGGCGGGGGCTACACCTTC. Protein product: CSVEVGGGGYTF.

There are many counts of this clonotype. The J gene is TRBJ2-3, the V gene TRBV3-1; 8 bases match TRBD2. There are 15 residues in the CDR3. The germline V gene encodes CDR1 LGHDT and CDR2 YNNKEL (reference sequence). After removal of 0 bases from V and 4 bases from J, the junction contained 3 bases not matched to a gene. The CDR3 loop reads CASSQEAGASDTQYF. The CDR3 DNA sequence: TGTGCCAGCAGCCAAGAAGCGGGAGCCTCAGATACGCAGTATTTT.

This clonotype was seen repeatedly, ten times or more. This chain links TRBV7-2 with TRBJ2-3; tentative D call: TRBD2 (6 bases). V was pared by 5 bases and J by 2 bases, with 14 bases between. CDR1 and CDR2 from the germline V gene are SGHTA and FQGNSA. This CDR3 has 15 residues. The CDR3 loop is CASSQSGPHTDTQYF. The CDR3 DNA follows: TGTGCCAGCAGCCAAAGCGGGCCCCACACAGATACGCAGTATTTT.

This clonotype has ten or more counts. The genes are TRBV3-1 and TRBJ2-1, with TRBD1 as a possible D gene (5 bases). The germline V gene has CDR1 LGHDT and CDR2 YNNKEL (reference sequence). The CDR3 is 12 residues long. V lost 4 bases, J lost 15 bases, and 16 bases lay in between. CDR3 sequence: CASSPSQGFTFF. DNA of the CDR3: TGTGCCAGCAGCCCCTCTCAGGGATTTACGTTCTTC.

This clonotype was detected ten times or more. This chain connects TRBV29-1 to TRBJ1-5; 9 bases fit TRBD1. The trim removed 5 bases at V and 6 bases at J, leaving 5 bases unmatched. The CDR3 loop spans 13 amino acids. Looked up from germline, CDR1 is SQVTM and CDR2 is ANQGSEA. The CDR3 loop reads CSVRQGGSQPQHF. The CDR3 DNA reads TGCAGCGTTAGACAGGGGGGGAGTCAGCCCCAGCATTTT.

In this sample, this clonotype turned up many times. The chain is built from TRBV2 and TRBJ2-1; 13 bases fit TRBD2. There are 13 residues in the CDR3. Germline V gene lookup returns CDR1 SNHLY and CDR2 FYNNEI. V was pared by 6 bases and J by 9 bases, with 2 bases of the junction left unmatched. The CDR3 coding sequence is TGTGCCAGCAGGGGACTAGCGGGACTTGAGCAGTTCTTC. It yields the protein CASRGLAGLEQFF.

This clonotype was recorded at least ten times. The chain carries TRBV21-1 and TRBJ2-7; whether TRBD2, the table's D call, matches the DNA was not checked. TRBV21-1 is described as a pseudogene. The CDR3 sequence is 15 residues long. CDR3 residues: CASILFPPDCSLQYV. The CDR3 coding sequence is TGTGCCAGCATCCTTTTCCCCCCCGACTGCTCTTTGCAGTACGTC.

At least ten counts were recorded for this clonotype. The J gene is TRBJ2-5, the V gene TRBV11-2; perhaps TRBD1 as D (6 bases). CDR1 is SGHAT and CDR2 is FQNNGV in the germline V gene. The CDR3 runs 15 residues. Trimming shortened V by 1 base and J by 2 bases, and 11 bases separated the two germline ends. CDR3 in amino acids: CASSLAGQLQETQYF. For the CDR3, the DNA is TGTGCCAGCAGCTTAGCGGGACAACTACAAGAGACCCAGTACTTC.